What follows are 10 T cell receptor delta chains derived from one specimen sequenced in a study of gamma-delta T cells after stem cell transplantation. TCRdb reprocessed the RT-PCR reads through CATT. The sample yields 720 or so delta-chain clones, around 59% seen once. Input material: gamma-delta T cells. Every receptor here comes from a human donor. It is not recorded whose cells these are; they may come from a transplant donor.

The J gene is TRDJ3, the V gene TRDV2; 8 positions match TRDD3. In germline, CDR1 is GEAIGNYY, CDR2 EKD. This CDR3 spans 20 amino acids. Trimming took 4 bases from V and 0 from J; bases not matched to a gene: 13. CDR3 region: CACESVLGGSSSWDTRQMFF. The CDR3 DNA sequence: TGTGCCTGTGAAAGCGTACTGGGGGGCTCAAGCTCCTGGGACACCCGACAGATGTTTTTC.

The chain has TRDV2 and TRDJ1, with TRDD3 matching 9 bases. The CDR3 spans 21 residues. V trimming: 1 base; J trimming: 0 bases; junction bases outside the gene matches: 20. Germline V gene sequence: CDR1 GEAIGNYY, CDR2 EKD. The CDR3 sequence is CACDTVLSYKLGDQYTDKLIF. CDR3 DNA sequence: TGTGCCTGTGACACGGTTCTTTCCTACAAGCTGGGGGATCAGTACACCGATAAACTCATCTTT.

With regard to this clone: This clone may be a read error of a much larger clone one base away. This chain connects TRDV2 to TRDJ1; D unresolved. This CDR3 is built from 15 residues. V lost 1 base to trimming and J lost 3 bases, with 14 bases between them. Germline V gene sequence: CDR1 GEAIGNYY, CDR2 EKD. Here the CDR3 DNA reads TGTGCCTGTGACACGGTCGGGTTAGACGCCGATAAACTCATCTTT. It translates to CACDTVGLDADKLIF.

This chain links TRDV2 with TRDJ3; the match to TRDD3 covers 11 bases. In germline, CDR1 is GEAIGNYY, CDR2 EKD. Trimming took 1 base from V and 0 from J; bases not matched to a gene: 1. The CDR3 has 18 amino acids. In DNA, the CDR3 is TGTGCCTGTGACACACTGGGGGATAGCTCCTGGGACACCCGACAGATGTTTTTC. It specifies CACDTLGDSSWDTRQMFF.

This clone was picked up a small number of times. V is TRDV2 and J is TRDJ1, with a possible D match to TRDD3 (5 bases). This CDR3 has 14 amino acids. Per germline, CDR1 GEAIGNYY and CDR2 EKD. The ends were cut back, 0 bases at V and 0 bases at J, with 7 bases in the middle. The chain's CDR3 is CACDTLGYTDKLIF. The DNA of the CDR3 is TGTGCCTGTGACACCCTGGGATACACCGATAAACTCATCTTT.

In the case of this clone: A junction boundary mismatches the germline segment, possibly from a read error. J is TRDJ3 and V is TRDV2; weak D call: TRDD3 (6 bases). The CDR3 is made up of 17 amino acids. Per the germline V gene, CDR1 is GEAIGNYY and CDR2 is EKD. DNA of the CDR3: TGTGCCTGTGACTGGGGGCCCCTCTCCTGGGACACCCGACAAATGTTTTTC. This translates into CACDWGPLSWDTRQMFF.

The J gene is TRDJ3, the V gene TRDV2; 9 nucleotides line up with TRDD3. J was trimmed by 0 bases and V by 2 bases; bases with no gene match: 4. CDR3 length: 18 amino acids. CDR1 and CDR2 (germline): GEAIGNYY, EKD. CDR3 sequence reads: CACDNWGTSSWDTRQMFF. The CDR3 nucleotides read TGTGCCTGTGACAACTGGGGGACAAGCTCCTGGGACACCCGACAGATGTTTTTC.

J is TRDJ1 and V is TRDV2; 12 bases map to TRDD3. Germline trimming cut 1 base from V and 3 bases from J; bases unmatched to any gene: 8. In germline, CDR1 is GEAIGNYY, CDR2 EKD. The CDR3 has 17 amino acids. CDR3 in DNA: TGTGCCTGTGACACGGGGCCTGGGGGATACGCTCCCGATAAACTCATCTTT. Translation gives CACDTGPGGYAPDKLIF.

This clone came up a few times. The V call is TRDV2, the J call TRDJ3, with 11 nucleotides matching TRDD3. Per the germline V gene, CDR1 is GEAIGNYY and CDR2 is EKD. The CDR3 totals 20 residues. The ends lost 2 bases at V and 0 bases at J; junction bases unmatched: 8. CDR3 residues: CACDILGDNPSSWDTRQMFF. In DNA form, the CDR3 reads TGTGCCTGTGACATACTGGGGGATAATCCCAGCTCCTGGGACACCCGACAGATGTTTTTC.

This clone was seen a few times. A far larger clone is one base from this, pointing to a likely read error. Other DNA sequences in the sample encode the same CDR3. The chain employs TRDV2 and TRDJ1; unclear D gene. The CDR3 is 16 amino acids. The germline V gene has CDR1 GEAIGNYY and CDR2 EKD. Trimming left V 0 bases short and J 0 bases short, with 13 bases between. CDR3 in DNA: TGTGCCTGTGACACCCTAGCTGCTTCGGACACCGATAAACTCATCTTT. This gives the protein CACDTLAASDTDKLIF.